This T cell receptor beta chain was captured by sequencing in a study of T cells expressing NK-cell markers. This CDR3 has 14 residues. Germline-derived CDR1 and CDR2 are SGHTA and FQGNSA. TCRdb re-called the 5' RACE reads and gives one entry per CDR3 protein, without DNA. The sample table sets out over 250,000 distinct CDR3 sequences. The V and J genes are TRBV7-2 and TRBJ2-7; the TCRdb call, TRBD2, lacks DNA for checking. The sequence derives from a woman between 18 and 70 years old in good health. Sequenced material: blood T cells: a sorted CD56 or NKG2C T cell subset, CD4+ or CD8+ T cells, or bulk PBMC T cells (not recorded which). CDR3 region: CASSSGLAVYEQYF.